This TCR beta chain was sequenced for a study of molecular identifiers for immune sequencing clone quantification. Study-wide results and caveats: In naive cells, clones above 20 RNA copies held under 1% of molecules, whereas in effector cells they held over 97%.

On this clonotype itself: Its antigen is still unknown.

TCRdb re-derived calls from the PCR reads in MiXCR, one entry per CDR3 protein. The sample records about 320,000 distinct CDR3 sequences, 20% to 25% being singletons. V lost 2 bases to trimming and J lost 3 bases; unmatched junction nucleotides: 9. The CDR3 has 17 residues. Germline assignment: CDR1 LGHNA and CDR2 YSLEER. The TCR comes from a human donor in good health. Some libraries in this study had Jurkat cell RNA spiked in. The sample taken for sequencing was naive CD8+ T cells from blood, with Jurkat cell RNA spiked in. The subset denotes: FACS-sorted CD8+CD4-CCR7+CD45RA+ naive T cells. V is TRBV4-3 and J is TRBJ2-1, with 8 nucleotides matching TRBD1. The CDR3 loop reads CASSQTVQGVGYNEQFF. The DNA for the CDR3 is TGCGCCAGCAGCCAAACCGTACAGGGGGTAGGCTACAATGAGCAGTTCTTC.